This T cell receptor beta chain was profiled in a study of T and B cells in COVID-19 patients. Study as a whole: Recovered patients mostly had mild to moderate COVID-19 managed as outpatients. In the active-infection cohort, nine tenths of the roughly 20 patients had comorbidities linked to unfavorable COVID-19 outcome. Of roughly 22 active-infection patients, approximately twelve were critically ill with mechanical ventilation or extracorporeal membrane oxygenation.

TRB rearrangements were amplified by multiplex PCR with BIOMED2 TRB-A/B primers. TCRdb processed the multiplex PCR reads anew with MiXCR; each CDR3 protein has one entry. This repertoire shows roughly 7,000 distinct CDR3 sequences, 22% found once; its top ten account for around 3.6%. The CDR3 is 11 residues long. Germline V gives CDR1 SGHNT, CDR2 YYREEE (reference sequence). V was shortened by 9 bases and J by 8 bases, with 14 bases between the two germline ends. From blood, about 220-500 ng of genomic DNA served as TRB template. This clonotype was counted at least ten times. Sequenced input: blood. This sequence joins TRBV5-4 and TRBJ1-2; D possibly corresponds to TRBD1 (5 bases). The sequence derives from a human donor who had recovered from COVID-19. CDR3 amino acids: CATWDGWGYTF. CDR3 DNA sequence: TGTGCCACCTGGGACGGCTGGGGCTACACCTTC.